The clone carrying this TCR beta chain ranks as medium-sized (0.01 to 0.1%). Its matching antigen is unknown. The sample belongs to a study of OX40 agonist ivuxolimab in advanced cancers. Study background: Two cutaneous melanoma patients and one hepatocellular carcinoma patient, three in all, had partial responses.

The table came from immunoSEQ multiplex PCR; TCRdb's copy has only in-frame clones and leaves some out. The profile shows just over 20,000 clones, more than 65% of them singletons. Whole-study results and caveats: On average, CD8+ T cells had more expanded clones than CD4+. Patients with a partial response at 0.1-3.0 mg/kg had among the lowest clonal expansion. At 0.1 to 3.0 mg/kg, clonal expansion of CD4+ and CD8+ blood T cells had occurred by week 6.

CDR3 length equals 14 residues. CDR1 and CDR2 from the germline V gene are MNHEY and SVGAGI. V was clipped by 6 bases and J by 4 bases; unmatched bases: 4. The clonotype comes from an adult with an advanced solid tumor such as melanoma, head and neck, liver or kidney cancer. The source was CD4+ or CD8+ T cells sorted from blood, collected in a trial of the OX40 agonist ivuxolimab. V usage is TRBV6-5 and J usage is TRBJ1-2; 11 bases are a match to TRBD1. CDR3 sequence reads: CASRRDRGIYGYTF. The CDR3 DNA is TGTGCCAGCAGAAGGGACAGGGGGATCTATGGCTACACCTTC.